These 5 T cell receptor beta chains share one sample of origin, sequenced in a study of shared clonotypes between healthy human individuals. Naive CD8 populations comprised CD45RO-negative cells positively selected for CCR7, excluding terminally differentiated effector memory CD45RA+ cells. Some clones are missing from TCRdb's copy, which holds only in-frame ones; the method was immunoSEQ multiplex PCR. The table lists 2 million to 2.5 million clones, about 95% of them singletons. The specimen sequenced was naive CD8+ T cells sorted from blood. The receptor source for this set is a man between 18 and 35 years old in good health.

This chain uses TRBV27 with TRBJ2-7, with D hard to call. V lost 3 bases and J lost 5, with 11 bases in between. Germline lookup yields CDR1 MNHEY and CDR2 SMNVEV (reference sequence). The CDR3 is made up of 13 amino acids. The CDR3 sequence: CASSFTDTHEQYF. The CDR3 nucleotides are TGTGCCAGCAGTTTTACGGATACCCACGAGCAGTACTTC.

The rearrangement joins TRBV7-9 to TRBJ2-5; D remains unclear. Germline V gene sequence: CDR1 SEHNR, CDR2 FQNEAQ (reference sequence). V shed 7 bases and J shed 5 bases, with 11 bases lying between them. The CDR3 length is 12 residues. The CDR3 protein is CASTPLLETQYF. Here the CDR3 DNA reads TGTGCCAGCACTCCCCTCCTGGAGACCCAGTACTTC.

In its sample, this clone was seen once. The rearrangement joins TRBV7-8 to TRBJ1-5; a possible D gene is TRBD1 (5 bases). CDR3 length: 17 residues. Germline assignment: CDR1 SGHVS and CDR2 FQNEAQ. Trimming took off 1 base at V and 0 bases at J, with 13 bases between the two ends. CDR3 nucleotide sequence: TGTGCCAGCAGCTTAGTGTCGGTACAGGCTAGCAATCAGCCCCAGCATTTT. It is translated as CASSLVSVQASNQPQHF.

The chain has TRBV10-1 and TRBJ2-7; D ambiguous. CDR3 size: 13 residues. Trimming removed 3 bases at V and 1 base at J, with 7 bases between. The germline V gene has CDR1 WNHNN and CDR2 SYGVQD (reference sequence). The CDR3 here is CASSELGSYEQYF. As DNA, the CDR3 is TGCGCCAGCAGTGAACTGGGATCCTACGAGCAGTACTTC.

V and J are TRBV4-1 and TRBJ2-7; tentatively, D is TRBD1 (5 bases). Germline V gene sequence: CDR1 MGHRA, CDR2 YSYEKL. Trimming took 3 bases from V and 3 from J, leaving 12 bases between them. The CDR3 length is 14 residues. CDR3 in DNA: TGCGCCAGCAGCCAGATGGAACAGGACTACGAGCAGTACTTC. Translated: CASSQMEQDYEQYF.